The clone carrying this T cell receptor (beta chain) has at least ten counts. The target antigen is unknown. The entry originates in a study of CD8+CD57+ T cells in acquired aplastic anemia. Study overall: About 9.8 million reads, on average, were obtained for CD4+ cells from healthy donors. Overall study results and limits: Some 30 shared CD8+ CDR3s appeared highly expressed within patients' immunodominant clones.

Profiles of TCR beta VDJ and CDR3 were generated from a genomic DNA template. TCRdb reanalysed the reads using MiXCR and keeps one entry per CDR3 protein. The sample has about 170,000 distinct CDR3 sequences, 55% to 75% seen once; the top ten hold under 50%. Sequences were obtained from sorted CD4+, CD8+, or CD8+CD57+ T cells (not recorded which) from PBMCs. This clonotype originated in a human donor in good health.

CDR3 sequence reads: CASSPRSGAGELFF. The CDR3 DNA is TGTGCCAGCAGCCCAAGGAGCGGGGCCGGGGAGCTGTTTTTT. The gene calls are TRBV7-3 and TRBJ2-2, with 7 positions matching TRBD2. V shed 5 bases, J shed 6 bases, and the junction held 6 bases outside the gene matches. The CDR3 consists of 14 residues. Germline V gives CDR1 SGHTA, CDR2 FQGTGA. The entire variable domain, with the rest obtained from reference TRBV7-3 and TRBJ2-2, is as follows: GAGVSQTPSNKVTEKGKYVELRCDPISGHTALYWYRQSLGQGPEFLIYFQGTGAADDSGLPNDRFFAVRPEGSVSTLKIQRTERGDSAVYLCASSPRSGAGELFFGEGSRLTVL.